Each of the 6 T cell receptor beta chains below was sequenced from the same sample in a study of blood T cell repertoires in COVID-19. Method: immunoSEQ multiplex PCR; TCRdb's copy keeps in-frame clones and lacks some. The sample contains roughly 110,000 clones, over 60% of which appear only once. The specimen was peripheral blood. The source of these receptors is a man in his 70s with acute or convalescent COVID-19.

The chain combines TRBV28 with TRBJ2-2; TRBD2 might be the D (6 bases). The germline CDR1 and CDR2 sequences are MDHEN and SYDVKM. The CDR3 is 15 amino acids. Trimming took 9 bases from V and 1 from J, leaving 15 bases between them. The CDR3 nucleotides read TGTGCCAGTAGAGAACACGGGGGGAACACCGGGGAGCTGTTTTTT. Translation: CASREHGGNTGELFF.

The J gene is TRBJ2-1, the V gene TRBV7-2, with a tentative D call TRBD2 (7 bases). The V and J ends lost 5 bases and 0 bases respectively, with 14 bases between them. The CDR3 is 16 residues long. Germline values: CDR1 SGHTA, CDR2 FQGNSA. CDR3 sequence reads: CASSGGGGGSYNEQFF. In nucleotides, the CDR3 is TGTGCCAGCAGCGGCGGGGGCGGAGGCTCCTACAATGAGCAGTTCTTC. Variable domain in full (rest from reference TRBV7-2 and TRBJ2-1): GAGVSQSPSNKVTEKGKDVELRCDPISGHTALYWYRQSLGQGLEFLIYFQGNSAPDKSGLPSDRFSAERTGGSVSTLTIQRTQQEDSAVYLCASSGGGGGSYNEQFFGPGTRLTVL.

The rearrangement uses TRBV18 and TRBJ2-1; perhaps TRBD2 as D (5 bases). The germline gives CDR1 KGHSH, CDR2 LQKENI. V gave up 0 bases and J gave up 4 bases, with 10 bases separating them. The CDR3 runs 15 residues. Written as DNA, the CDR3 is TGTGCCAGCTCACCACCGGAGGCAGATTACAATGAGCAGTTCTTC. Translating it yields CASSPPEADYNEQFF.

The J gene is TRBJ1-3, the V gene TRBV3-1 (or the pseudogene TRBV3-2); D is unclear. The germline V gene encodes CDR1 LGHDT and CDR2 YNNKEL (reference sequence). V lost 3 bases, J lost 6 bases, and 9 bases lay in between. The CDR3 is 13 residues long. The CDR3 reads CASSQPVVNTIYF. CDR3 DNA sequence: TGTGCCAGCAGCCAGCCGGTTGTAAACACCATATATTTT.

The chain is built from TRBV29-1 and TRBJ1-5; TRBD1 aligns across 9 bases. The CDR3 extends over 14 amino acids. Germline V gene lookup returns CDR1 SQVTM and CDR2 ANQGSEA. Germline trimming cut 6 bases from V and 5 bases from J; bases unmatched to any gene: 8. In DNA, the CDR3 is TGCAGCGTGGGGGGGGGACAGGGTGATCAGCCCCAGCATTTT. This translates into CSVGGGQGDQPQHF.

In its sample, this clone was seen once. The V gene is TRBV29-1, the J gene TRBJ1-1, with 8 nucleotides matching TRBD1. The CDR3 is made up of 14 amino acids. Per the germline V gene, CDR1 is SQVTM and CDR2 is ANQGSEA. V shed 4 bases, J shed 6 bases, and the junction held 10 bases outside the gene matches. The CDR3 DNA follows: TGCAGCGTTGCTGCGGGGCAGGGGGCAGCTGAAGCTTTCTTT. Its protein product is CSVAAGQGAAEAFF.